This T cell receptor (beta chain) was identified in a study of blood T cells in healthy people across ages. General study points: The study could not conclusively compare naive and antigen-experienced cells, given its unsorted PBMCs.

About this clonotype: Its target is unknown.

Next came a second PCR, run for roughly 6 to 11 cycles, which used a sample-barcoded 5' primer along with a J-beta primer mix. MiXCR, run by TCRdb on the 5' RACE reads, gives a single entry per CDR3 protein. The sample includes about 1.7 million distinct CDR3 sequences, 28% of them seen just once. J lost 9 bases, V lost 6 bases, and 7 bases had no gene match. The CDR3 covers 14 residues. CDR1 is DFQATT and CDR2 is SNEGSKA in the germline V gene (reference sequence). Sequenced sample: blood. The chain joins TRBV20-1 to TRBJ2-1, with 14 bases matching TRBD2. This sequence was found in a woman in her twenties or thirties in good health. This CDR3 is CSARTSGRHSEQFF. The CDR3 region has the DNA TGCAGTGCCCGGACTAGCGGGAGGCACAGTGAGCAGTTCTTC.